This T cell receptor beta chain was captured in a study of blood T cell repertoires in COVID-19. CDR1 LNHDA and CDR2 SQIVND come from the germline V gene (reference sequence). This CDR3 is 15 amino acids long. The V end lost 4 bases, the J end lost 4 bases, and 14 bases lay between the germline ends. Generated by immunoSEQ multiplex PCR, the TCRdb table keeps only in-frame clones and is missing some. This table holds about 190,000 clones, 84% found once. The receptor comes from a woman aged 70 to 79 with active or convalescent COVID-19. The sequenced sample was peripheral blood. The chain uses TRBV19 and TRBJ2-1; possible D gene TRBD2, 5 bases. The CDR3 loop reads CASSTYEGRYNEQFF. CDR3 sequence (DNA): TGTGCCAGTAGTACCTACGAGGGCCGTTACAATGAGCAGTTCTTC.